The 8 T cell receptor beta chains reported below all come from one sample, sequenced in a study of T cell responses to AZD1222 COVID-19 vaccine. The protocol was immunoSEQ multiplex PCR, while the TCRdb copy is restricted to in-frame clones and leaves out a portion. The sample comprises some 95,000 clones, 85% to 90% of which are singletons, and about 3.7% rests with the top ten. The sequenced sample was peripheral blood, obtained on day 0 of AZD1222 vaccination. The receptors shown here come from an adult in good health.

The rearrangement uses TRBV5-8 and TRBJ1-1, with 8 bases matching TRBD1. J gave up 6 bases and V 1 base, and 5 bases lay outside the gene matches. The V gene's germline CDR1 is SGHTS and CDR2 YDEGEE. This CDR3 is built from 14 residues. CDR3 loop: CASSLTGGKAEAFF. CDR3 DNA: TGTGCCAGCAGCTTGACAGGGGGTAAGGCTGAAGCTTTCTTT. Together with reference TRBV5-8 and TRBJ1-1, the CDR3 gives the full variable domain: EAGVTQSPTHLIKTRGQQATLRCSPISGHTSVYWYQQALGLGLQFLLWYDEGEERNRGNFPPRFSGRQFPNYSSELNVNALELEDSALYLCASSLTGGKAEAFFGQGTRLTVV.

The J gene is TRBJ2-5, the V gene TRBV15, with 14 bases lining up with TRBD2. J lost 3 bases, V lost 1 base, and 10 bases had no gene match. The CDR3 spans 19 residues. Per germline, CDR1 LNHNV and CDR2 YYDKDF (reference sequence). The CDR3 sequence is CATSRGFRTSGGREETQYF. The DNA for the CDR3 is TGTGCCACCAGCAGAGGGTTTCGGACTAGCGGGGGGCGGGAAGAGACCCAGTACTTC.

This chain connects TRBV9 to TRBJ1-6, with TRBD1 as a possible D gene (5 bases). V lost 0 bases and J lost 9, with 19 bases in between. The CDR3 length is 17 residues. Per germline, CDR1 SGDLS and CDR2 YYNGEE. The CDR3 region has the DNA TGTGCCAGCAGCGTAGGCGTCTTCGGGACGGTGGCTTCACCCCTCCACTTT. Protein: CASSVGVFGTVASPLHF. Full variable domain (outside the CDR3, taken from reference TRBV9 and TRBJ1-6): DSGVTQTPKHLITATGQRVTLRCSPRSGDLSVYWYQQSLDQGLQFLIQYYNGEERAKGNILERFSAQQFPDLHSELNLSSLELGDSALYFCASSVGVFGTVASPLHFGNGTRLTVT.

This chain joins TRBV13 and TRBJ2-7; D is unresolved. The V gene's germline CDR1 is PRHDT and CDR2 FYEKMQ (reference sequence). V was clipped by 5 bases and J by 3 bases, with 11 bases between them. The CDR3 is 13 residues long. The DNA of the CDR3 is TGTGCCAGCAGCCTTCGCTCGGGCTACGAGCAGTACTTC. This gives the protein CASSLRSGYEQYF.

The table lists this clone with a few counts. The genes are TRBV6-6 and TRBJ1-5; D uncertain. The CDR3 runs to 14 residues. In germline, CDR1 is MNHNY, CDR2 SVGAGI (reference sequence). The V gene lost 0 bases and the J gene lost 4 bases, with 7 bases spanning the gap. The CDR3 bases are TGTGCCAGCAGTTACTCGAGTGGAAATCAGCCCCAGCATTTT. It codes for CASSYSSGNQPQHF.

CDR3 amino acids: CASSPWRATEAFF. Here the CDR3 DNA reads TGTGCCAGCAGCCCGTGGAGGGCCACTGAAGCTTTCTTT. This chain joins TRBV7-9 and TRBJ1-1; D is ambiguous. The germline gives CDR1 SEHNR, CDR2 FQNEAQ (reference sequence). This CDR3 is built from 13 residues. V was cut by 5 bases and J by 4 bases, with 11 bases left in between.

The rearrangement links TRBV6-5 to TRBJ1-2; no definite D call. Between the trimmed V and J ends, which lost 2 bases and 3 bases, there was a span of 13 bases. This CDR3 has 15 amino acids. In germline, CDR1 is MNHEY, CDR2 SVGAGI. The CDR3 DNA follows: TGTGCCAGCAGTTACAAGTTTGCGGGAGACTATGGCTACACCTTC. Translation gives CASSYKFAGDYGYTF.

This clone was seen only a few times. This rearrangement joins TRBV5-4 to TRBJ2-7, with TRBD1 matching 8 bases. This CDR3 is 14 amino acids long. With 4 bases clipped from V and 2 bases from J, the junction kept 5 bases outside the gene matches. Looked up from germline, CDR1 is SGHNT and CDR2 is YYREEE (reference sequence). The CDR3 DNA reads as TGTGCCAGCAGCGCTCGGACAGGGACCTACGAGCAGTACTTC. Residues: CASSARTGTYEQYF. The variable domain in full, with the rest retrieved from reference TRBV5-4 and TRBJ2-7, is ETGVTQSPTHLIKTRGQQVTLRCSSQSGHNTVSWYQQALGQGPQFIFQYYREEENGRGNFPPRFSGLQFPNYSSELNVNALELDDSALYLCASSARTGTYEQYFGPGTRLTVT.